These T cell receptor beta chains were read from a single sample in a study of CD8 T cells in ankylosing spondylitis. TCRdb redid the calling of the 5' RACE reads with MiXCR, one entry per CDR3 protein. The data show roughly 230,000 distinct CDR3 sequences, roughly 8.2% seen once. The sample comprised blood, either unsorted or a sorted T cell fraction (not recorded which). The receptor source for this set is a female donor with ankylosing spondylitis or in good health (not recorded which). Each CDR3 is given with its conserved first and last residue. A D gene is named only where the DNA matches it firmly. Not every row has a clone size; where given, it reads once, few, many or a size class.

many TRBJ1-2 TRBV14 TRBD1 CASSPGGIGYTF TGTGCCAGCAGCCCAGGGGGCATTGGCTACACCTTC
NA TRBJ2-3 TRBV7-2 TRBD1 CASSHGTGGRVTQYF TGTGCCAGCAGCCACGGGACAGGGGGCCGAGTTACGCAGTATTTT
NA TRBJ2-2 TRBV4-3 NA CASSQVVPGELFF TGCGCCAGCAGCCAAGTCGTCCCCGGGGAGCTGTTTTTT
many TRBJ2-3 TRBV5-4 NA CASSSASDLRADTQYF TGTGCCAGCAGTTCCGCTAGCGACCTACGGGCAGATACGCAGTATTTT
NA TRBJ2-3 TRBV28 NA CAMGPGVLCRSTDTQYF TGTGCCATGGGCCCCGGGGTCCTCTGCCGGAGCACAGATACGCAGTATTTT
once TRBJ1-1 TRBV4-1 NA CASSQDWVTEAFF TGCGCCAGCAGCCAAGATTGGGTCACTGAAGCTTTCTTT
NA TRBJ1-1 TRBV30 NA CAWNGPGRATEAFF TGTGCCTGGAATGGACCGGGAAGGGCCACTGAAGCTTTCTTT
NA TRBJ2-1 TRBV4-3 TRBD2 CASSQGTSGRDEQFF TGCGCCAGCAGCCAGGGGACTAGCGGGAGGGATGAGCAGTTCTTC
many TRBJ2-1 TRBV28 NA CASSLSGFFYNEQFF TGTGCCAGCAGTTTAAGCGGGTTTTTCTACAATGAGCAGTTCTTC
few TRBJ2-7 TRBV15 NA CAILGGVSYEQYF TGTGCAATCTTGGGGGGAGTCTCCTACGAGCAGTACTTC
many TRBJ2-7 TRBV6-4 NA CASSDPGEQYF TGTGCCAGCAGTGACCCGGGTGAGCAGTACTTC
many TRBJ1-6 TRBV6-2/TRBV6-3 TRBD1 CASSPGQGENSPLHF TGTGCCAGCAGCCCCGGACAGGGTGAAAATTCACCCCTCCACTTT
many TRBJ2-7 TRBV14 NA CASSQDAVGQYF TGTGCCAGCAGCCAAGATGCGGTCGGGCAGTACTTC
many TRBJ2-1 TRBV6-4 NA CASSESTGGYNEQFF TGTGCCAGCAGTGAATCGACAGGAGGGTACAATGAGCAGTTCTTC
many TRBJ1-5 TRBV5-1 TRBD1 CASSLTGAQPQHF TGCGCCAGCAGCTTGACAGGGGCTCAGCCCCAGCATTTT
many TRBJ2-7 TRBV5-5 TRBD1 CASSYRGRNEQYF TGTGCCAGCAGCTACAGGGGGCGCAACGAGCAGTACTTC
many TRBJ2-7 TRBV12-3/TRBV12-4 TRBD2 CASSSGLALYEQYF TGTGCCAGCAGTTCCGGACTAGCTCTCTACGAGCAGTACTTC
NA TRBJ1-1 TRBV7-8 TRBD1 CASSPGQTNEAFF TGTGCCAGCAGCCCGGGACAGACAAATGAAGCTTTCTTT
many TRBJ1-1 TRBV6-2/TRBV6-3 TRBD1 CASGPGQGVMNTEAFF TGTGCCAGCGGTCCGGGACAGGGTGTCATGAACACTGAAGCTTTCTTT
NA TRBJ1-1 TRBV4-3 NA CASSQGGVRNTEAFF TGCGCCAGCAGCCAAGGCGGGGTAAGGAACACTGAAGCTTTCTTT
many TRBJ2-1 TRBV3-1 TRBD2 CASSRRASSGASSYNEQFF TGTGCCAGCAGCCGTAGGGCGTCTAGCGGGGCGAGCTCCTACAATGAGCAGTTCTTC
many TRBJ2-1 TRBV12-3/TRBV12-4 TRBD2 CASSSRGLAGGNEQFF TGTGCCAGCAGCTCCAGGGGACTAGCGGGGGGCAATGAGCAGTTCTTC
NA TRBJ1-2 TRBV5-6 TRBD1 CASSFLNRDRGRTNYDYTF TGTGCCAGCAGCTTCCTTAACCGGGACAGGGGCCGGACTAACTATGACTACACCTTC
many TRBJ2-7 TRBV20-1 NA CSATRAEEQYF TGCAGTGCTACGAGGGCGGAAGAGCAGTACTTC
many TRBJ2-1 TRBV29-1 TRBD1 CSGRRTGEGNEQFF TGCAGCGGCCGCCGGACAGGGGAGGGTAATGAGCAGTTCTTC
many TRBJ1-2 TRBV5-1 NA CASSSKARDGYTF TGCGCCAGCAGTTCGAAAGCAAGGGACGGCTACACCTTC
many TRBJ2-1 TRBV5-1 TRBD2 CASSLGGGRGSYNEQFF TGCGCCAGCAGCTTGGGTGGCGGGAGGGGCTCCTACAATGAGCAGTTCTTC
few TRBJ2-5 TRBV7-2 TRBD1 CASSLARTGGSETQYF TGTGCCAGCAGCTTAGCGCGGACAGGGGGGTCGGAGACCCAGTACTTC
many TRBJ2-1 TRBV5-4 TRBD2 CASSLGGITPSGGNEQFF TGTGCCAGCAGCTTGGGAGGTATCACGCCTAGCGGCGGGAATGAGCAGTTCTTC
many TRBJ2-1 TRBV5-1 TRBD2 CASSLVTSGSDEQFF TGCGCCAGCAGCTTGGTCACTAGCGGGAGCGATGAGCAGTTCTTC
few TRBJ2-7 TRBV5-1 TRBD1 CASSLGDRSSYEQYF TGCGCCAGCAGCTTGGGGGACAGGAGCTCCTACGAGCAGTACTTC
many TRBJ2-7 TRBV10-3 TRBD2 CAIRTSGSRSSYEQYF TGTGCCATCAGGACTAGCGGGAGCCGGAGCTCCTACGAGCAGTACTTC
many TRBJ1-1 TRBV20-1 NA CSARGFLMNTEAFF TGCAGTGCTAGAGGCTTTCTTATGAACACTGAAGCTTTCTTT
few TRBJ2-1 TRBV7-2 TRBD2 CASSRGLAPGNEQFF TGTGCCAGCAGCCGCGGACTAGCCCCGGGTAATGAGCAGTTCTTC
many TRBJ1-1 TRBV29-1 NA CSTRGPAEAFF TGCAGCACCAGGGGCCCCGCTGAAGCTTTCTTT
many TRBJ2-3 TRBV20-1 TRBD2 CSASSSGSGTQYF TGCAGTGCTTCTTCTAGCGGGAGTGGTACGCAGTATTTT